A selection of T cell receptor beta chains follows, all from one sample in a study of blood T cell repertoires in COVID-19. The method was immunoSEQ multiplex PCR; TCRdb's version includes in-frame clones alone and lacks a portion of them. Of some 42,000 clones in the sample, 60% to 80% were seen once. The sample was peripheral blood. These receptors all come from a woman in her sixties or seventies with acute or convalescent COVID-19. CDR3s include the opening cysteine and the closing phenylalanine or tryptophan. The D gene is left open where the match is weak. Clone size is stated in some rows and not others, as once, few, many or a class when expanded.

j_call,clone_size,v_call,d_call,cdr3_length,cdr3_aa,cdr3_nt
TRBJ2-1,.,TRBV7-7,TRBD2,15,CASSLGTSGINEQFF,TGTGCTAGCAGCTTAGGGACTAGCGGGATCAATGAGCAGTTCTTC
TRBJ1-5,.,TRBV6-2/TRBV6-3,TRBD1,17,CASSGLPGTGGYQPQHF,TGTGCCAGCAGTGGCCTACCCGGGACAGGGGGCTATCAGCCCCAGCATTTT
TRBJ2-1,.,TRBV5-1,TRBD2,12,CASSWTSGRGFF,TGCGCCAGCAGCTGGACTAGCGGGAGAGGGTTCTTC
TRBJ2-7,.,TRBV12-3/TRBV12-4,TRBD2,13,CASSWTSGLGMNF,TGTGCCAGCAGTTGGACTAGCGGCCTCGGAATGAACTTC
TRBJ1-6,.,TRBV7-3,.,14,CASSSTGLGSPLHF,TGTGCCAGCAGCTCCACAGGGTTGGGTTCACCCCTCCACTTT
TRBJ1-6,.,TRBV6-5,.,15,CASSNSQGRGSPLHF,TGTGCCAGCAGTAACTCACAGGGAAGGGGATCACCCCTCCACTTT
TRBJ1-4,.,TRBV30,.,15,CAWSGGWGENEKLFF,TGTGCCTGGAGTGGGGGGTGGGGGGAAAATGAAAAACTGTTTTTT
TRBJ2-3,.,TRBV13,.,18,CASSSRDRLEIGTDTQYF,TGTGCCAGCAGCTCTAGAGACAGGTTGGAGATTGGCACAGATACGCAGTATTTT
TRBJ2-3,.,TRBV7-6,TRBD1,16,CASSPRDRGTTDTQYF,TGTGCCAGCAGCCCCCGGGACAGGGGGACGACAGATACGCAGTATTTT
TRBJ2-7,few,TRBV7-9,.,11,CASSYSDEQYF,TGTGCCAGCAGCTATTCGGACGAGCAGTACTTC
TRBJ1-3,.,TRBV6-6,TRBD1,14,CASRQGSTGNTIYF,TGTGCCAGCAGACAGGGGAGTACTGGAAACACCATATATTTT
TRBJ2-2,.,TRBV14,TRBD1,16,CASSQDRDRWTGELFF,TGTGCCAGCAGCCAAGACCGGGACAGGTGGACCGGGGAGCTGTTTTTT
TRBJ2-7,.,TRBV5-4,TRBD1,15,CASSPRTGASYEQYF,TGTGCCAGCAGCCCCCGGACAGGGGCCTCCTACGAGCAGTACTTC
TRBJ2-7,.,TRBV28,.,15,CASTTAGVGSYEQYF,TGTGCCAGCACCACAGCCGGGGTAGGCTCCTACGAGCAGTACTTC
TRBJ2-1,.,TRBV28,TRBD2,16,CASSLAGVGSYNEQFF,TGTGCCAGCAGTTTAGCGGGAGTGGGCTCCTACAATGAGCAGTTCTTC
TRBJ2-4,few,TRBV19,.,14,CASSRRAQEGIQYF,TGTGCCAGTAGTAGACGGGCCCAAGAGGGCATTCAGTACTTC
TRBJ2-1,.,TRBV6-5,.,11,CASSLLNEQFF,TGTGCCAGCAGCCTTTTGAATGAGCAGTTCTTC
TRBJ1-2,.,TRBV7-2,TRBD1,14,CASSSGQGGYGYTF,TGTGCCAGCAGCTCGGGACAGGGGGGGTATGGCTACACCTTC
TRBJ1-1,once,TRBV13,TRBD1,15,CASSSPGTGNTEAFF,TGTGCCAGCAGCTCCCCGGGGACAGGAAACACTGAAGCTTTCTTT
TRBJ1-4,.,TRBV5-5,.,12,CASSPAGEKLFF,TGTGCCAGCAGCCCAGCAGGGGAAAAACTGTTTTTT
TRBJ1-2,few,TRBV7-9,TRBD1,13,CASSQGTENGYTF,TGTGCCAGCAGCCAGGGGACAGAGAATGGCTACACCTTC
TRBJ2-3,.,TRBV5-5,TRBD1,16,CASSLERDRATDTQYF,TGTGCCAGCAGCTTGGAGAGGGACAGGGCGACAGATACGCAGTATTTT
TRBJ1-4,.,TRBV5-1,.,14,CASSLQNPNEKLFF,TGCGCCAGCAGCTTGCAGAACCCAAATGAAAAACTGTTTTTT
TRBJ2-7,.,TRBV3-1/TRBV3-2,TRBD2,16,CASSQRIQRGSYEQYF,TGTGCCAGCAGCCAAAGGATCCAGCGGGGATCCTACGAGCAGTACTTC
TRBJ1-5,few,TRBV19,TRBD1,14,CASTPGTVNQPQHF,TGTGCCAGTACCCCCGGGACAGTCAATCAGCCCCAGCATTTT
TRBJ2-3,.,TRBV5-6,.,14,CASSLELVRDTQYF,TGTGCCAGCAGCTTGGAGCTTGTCCGGGATACGCAGTATTTT
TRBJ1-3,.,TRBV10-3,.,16,CAISESGHYSGNTIYF,TGTGCCATCAGTGAGTCGGGACACTACTCTGGAAACACCATATATTTT
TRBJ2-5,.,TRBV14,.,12,CASSQERETQYF,TGTGCCAGCAGCCAAGAGCGAGAGACCCAGTACTTC
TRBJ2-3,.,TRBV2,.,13,CASSRGSTDTQYF,TGTGCCAGCAGTAGGGGTAGCACAGATACGCAGTATTTT
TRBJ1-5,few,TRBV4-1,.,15,CASSPGAYGNQPQHF,TGCGCCAGCAGCCCCGGAGCCTATGGCAATCAGCCCCAGCATTTT
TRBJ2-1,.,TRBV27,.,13,CASSSRTSNEQFF,TGTGCCAGCAGTTCCCGGACTTCCAATGAGCAGTTCTTC
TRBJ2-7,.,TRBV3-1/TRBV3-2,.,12,CASTGDSYEQYF,TGTGCCAGCACAGGGGACTCCTACGAGCAGTACTTC
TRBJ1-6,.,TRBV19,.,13,CASRQGANSPLHF,TGTGCCAGTAGGCAGGGCGCCAATTCACCCCTCCACTTT
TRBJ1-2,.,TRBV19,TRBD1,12,CATGDRDYGYTF,TGTGCCACCGGGGACAGGGACTATGGCTACACCTTC
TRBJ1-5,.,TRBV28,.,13,CASSLFGNQPQHF,TGTGCCAGCAGTTTATTCGGCAATCAGCCCCAGCATTTT
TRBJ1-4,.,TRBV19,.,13,CATRGEANEKLFF,TGTGCCACCAGGGGTGAAGCTAATGAAAAACTGTTTTTT
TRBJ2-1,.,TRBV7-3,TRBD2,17,CASSPSPGLAGPNEQFF,TGTGCCAGCAGCCCATCACCCGGACTAGCGGGGCCCAATGAGCAGTTCTTC
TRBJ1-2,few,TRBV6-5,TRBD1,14,CASSPRDRARGYTF,TGTGCCAGCAGTCCCCGGGACAGGGCGAGGGGCTACACCTTC
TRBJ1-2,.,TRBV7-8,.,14,CASSLDRNYYGYTF,TGTGCCAGCAGCTTAGACAGAAACTACTATGGCTACACCTTC
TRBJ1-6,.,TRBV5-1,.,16,CASSLSGGFGQSPLHF,TGCGCCAGCAGCTTGAGTGGAGGGTTTGGGCAATCACCCCTCCACTTT
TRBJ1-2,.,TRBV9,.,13,CASSRGANYGYTF,TGTGCCAGCAGTCGGGGGGCCAACTATGGCTACACCTTC
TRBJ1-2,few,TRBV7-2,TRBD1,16,CASSRTGTGSTYGYTF,TGTGCCAGCAGCAGAACCGGGACAGGGTCTACCTATGGCTACACCTTC
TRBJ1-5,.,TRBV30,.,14,CAWRGGASNQPQHF,TGTGCCTGGAGGGGGGGTGCTAGCAATCAGCCCCAGCATTTT
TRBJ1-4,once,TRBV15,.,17,CATSKFRDRPTNEKLFF,TGTGCCACCAGCAAATTCAGGGATCGGCCAACTAATGAAAAACTGTTTTTT
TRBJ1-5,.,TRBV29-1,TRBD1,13,CSVRQGFNQPQHF,TGCAGCGTGAGACAGGGATTCAATCAGCCCCAGCATTTT
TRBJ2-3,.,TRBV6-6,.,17,CASSPLFGGKDPDTQYF,TGTGCCAGCAGTCCCCTTTTCGGAGGGAAGGATCCAGATACGCAGTATTTT
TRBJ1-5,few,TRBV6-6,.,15,CASSYWEGMRQPQHF,TGTGCCAGCAGTTACTGGGAGGGGATGAGGCAGCCCCAGCATTTT
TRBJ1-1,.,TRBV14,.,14,CASSSTQGTTEAFF,TGTGCCAGCAGTTCGACCCAGGGAACCACTGAAGCTTTCTTT
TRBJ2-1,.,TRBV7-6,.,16,CASSLVGRSLYNEQFF,TGTGCCAGCAGCTTAGTCGGCAGGTCGCTTTACAATGAGCAGTTCTTC
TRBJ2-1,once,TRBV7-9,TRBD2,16,CASSLPGEGSYNEQFF,TGTGCCAGCAGCTTACCTGGGGAGGGCTCCTACAATGAGCAGTTCTTC
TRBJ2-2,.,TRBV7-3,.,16,CASSSSSVLNTGELFF,TGTGCCAGCAGCTCTTCCTCCGTCCTCAACACCGGGGAGCTGTTTTTT
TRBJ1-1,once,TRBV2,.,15,CASSDPNTGNTEAFF,TGTGCCAGCAGTGACCCAAACACAGGGAACACTGAAGCTTTCTTT